Presented here are 26 T cell receptor beta chains from one specimen sequenced in a study of T cells in Graves' hyperthyroidism and ophthalmopathy. TCR beta CDR3 regions were amplified from RNA. First-round RT-PCR of the TCR CDR3 relied on the HTBI primer set. TCRdb fed the multiplex PCR reads into MiXCR, producing one record per CDR3 protein. The table shows 560,000 or so distinct CDR3 sequences, with 15% to 20% occurring only once. The sample was blood. The receptor source for this set is a man between 35 and 55 years old with Graves' ophthalmopathy.

The V call is TRBV4-3, the J call TRBJ2-2, with D possibly TRBD1 on 5 matching bases. V lost 0 bases, J lost 9 bases, and 11 bases lay in between. The CDR3 runs to 14 residues. CDR1 and CDR2 (germline): LGHNA, YSLEER. DNA of the CDR3: TGCGCCAGCAGCCAAGATAGACAGACGCGGGAGCTGTTTTTT. Translated, it gives CASSQDRQTRELFF.

This clonotype was picked up one time. The V call is TRBV28, the J call TRBJ2-3; 11 nucleotides agree with TRBD1. J lost 6 bases, V lost 10 bases, and 9 bases had no gene match. From germline, CDR1 is MDHEN and CDR2 SYDVKM. The CDR3 consists of 14 residues. CDR3 DNA sequence: TGTGCCACCAGGGACAGGGGGAGGGTTGATACGCAGTATTTT. It codes for CATRDRGRVDTQYF.

Many counts were recorded for this clonotype. This sequence joins TRBV28 and TRBJ2-2; D ambiguous. V shed 6 bases and J shed 2 bases, with 4 bases lying between them. CDR3 length equals 12 residues. CDR1 and CDR2 (germline): MDHEN, SYDVKM. The chain's CDR3 is CASRGNTGELFF. The CDR3, as DNA: TGTGCCAGCAGAGGTAACACCGGGGAGCTGTTTTTT.

This clonotype was found once. V and J are TRBV2 and TRBJ1-5; possible D gene TRBD1, 5 bases. Trimming cost V 9 bases and J 9 bases, with 12 bases left between them. CDR3 length equals 11 residues. Germline V gene lookup returns CDR1 SNHLY and CDR2 FYNNEI. The CDR3, as DNA: TGTGCCAGTACAGGAACAGGGCCCCAGCATTTT. Protein: CASTGTGPQHF. Looking up the rest from reference TRBV2 and TRBJ1-5 gives the full variable domain: EPEVTQTPSHQVTQMGQEVILRCVPISNHLYFYWYRQILGQKVEFLVSFYNNEISEKSEIFDDQFSVERPDGSNFTLKIRSTKLEDSAMYFCASTGTGPQHFGDGTRLSIL.

The rearrangement joins TRBV5-1 to TRBJ2-7, with 9 bases matching TRBD1. V lost 1 base to trimming and J lost 3 bases; unmatched junction nucleotides: 2. The CDR3 covers 14 residues. Germline CDR1 SGHRS, CDR2 YFSETQ. The CDR3 DNA follows: TGCGCCAGCAGCTTGAGGGGACAGGGCTACGAGCAGTACTTC. This sequence encodes CASSLRGQGYEQYF.

This clonotype was seen only a few times. The rearrangement joins TRBV4-2 to TRBJ2-1; 8 bases align to TRBD2. The CDR3 is 14 amino acids. After removal of 2 bases from V and 5 bases from J, the junction contained 2 bases not matched to a gene. The germline V gene has CDR1 LGHNA and CDR2 YNFKEQ. The CDR3 sequence is CASSQRLANNEQFF. In DNA, the CDR3 is TGTGCCAGCAGCCAAAGACTAGCGAACAATGAGCAGTTCTTC.

This clonotype came up many times. The rearrangement joins TRBV12-3 or TRBV12-4 to TRBJ2-7; TRBD1 agrees at 12 bases. Losses at the gene ends were 6 bases for V and 6 bases for J; bases not matched to a gene: 18. The CDR3 is 18 amino acids. CDR3 nucleotides: TGTGCCAGCAGAACCGGGACAGGGGGCAGGGATCGATTGTCCGAGCAGTACTTC. This translates into CASRTGTGGRDRLSEQYF.

This clonotype was picked up many times. V is TRBV11-2 and J is TRBJ2-7; D may be TRBD1 or TRBD2 (5 bases each). CDR3 size: 14 residues. The germline V gene encodes CDR1 SGHAT and CDR2 FQNNGV. V was cut by 5 bases and J by 3 bases, with 14 bases left in between. CDR3 DNA sequence: TGTGCCAGCAGCCACCCGGGACCTTACTACGAGCAGTACTTC. Its protein is CASSHPGPYYEQYF.

The table lists this clonotype with a few counts. V usage is TRBV5-1 and J usage is TRBJ2-7, with TRBD1 matching over 8 bases. With 0 bases clipped from V and 0 bases from J, the junction kept 8 bases outside the gene matches. Germline values: CDR1 SGHRS, CDR2 YFSETQ. The CDR3 runs to 17 residues. CDR3 loop: CASSLGKETGVSYEQYF. The CDR3 bases are TGCGCCAGCAGCTTGGGGAAGGAGACAGGGGTCTCCTACGAGCAGTACTTC.

This clonotype was picked up many times. J is TRBJ1-1 and V is TRBV6-1; TRBD1 is a possible D gene (6 bases). The germline V and J ends were trimmed by 4 bases and 5 bases, with 23 bases remaining between them. The CDR3 has 17 amino acids. The germline gives CDR1 MNHNS, CDR2 SASEGT. CDR3 protein: CASSASTAGALGTEAFF. Written as DNA, the CDR3 is TGTGCCAGCAGTGCCTCTACGGCGGGGGCTTTGGGAACTGAAGCTTTCTTT.

In regard to this clonotype: A read error may be the cause here, since a much bigger clone is one base away. The CDR3 reads CASSPDRANEQFF. CDR3 nucleotide sequence: TGCGCCAGCAGCCCGGACAGGGCGAATGAGCAGTTCTTC. V gene TRBV5-1 combines with J gene TRBJ2-1; 8 positions match TRBD1. The CDR3 length is 13 residues. Germline CDR1 SGHRS, CDR2 YFSETQ. After removal of 4 bases from V and 7 bases from J, the junction contained 4 bases not matched to a gene.

This clonotype was picked up many times. The chain employs TRBV20-1 and TRBJ2-7; 8 bases match TRBD2. CDR3 length: 17 amino acids. With V trimmed by 0 bases and J by 4 bases, 14 bases remained unmatched. Germline CDR1 and CDR2: DFQATT and SNEGSKA (reference sequence). The CDR3 region is CSARDGGAGGNYYEQYF. CDR3 DNA sequence: TGCAGTGCTAGAGATGGGGGGGCGGGGGGCAACTATTACGAGCAGTACTTC.

This clonotype was found a few times. The chain combines TRBV28 with TRBJ2-3, with 9 bases aligning to TRBD1. V lost 9 bases and J lost 0; bases outside the gene matches: 10. CDR3 length equals 16 residues. CDR1 is MDHEN, CDR2 SYDVKM, per germline. Here the CDR3 DNA reads TGTGCCAGTAGGGGTTGGGACAGGGTCAGCACAGATACGCAGTATTTT. Its translation is CASRGWDRVSTDTQYF.

The chain couples TRBV6-4 to TRBJ2-1; 12 bases align to TRBD2. The length of the CDR3 is 15 residues. J was trimmed by 8 bases and V by 4 bases; bases with no gene match: 6. Germline CDR1 and CDR2: MRHNA and SNTAGT. CDR3 protein: CASSVLAGGRHEQFF. The CDR3 bases are TGTGCCAGCAGTGTCCTAGCGGGGGGGCGTCATGAGCAGTTCTTC.

In this sample, this clonotype turned up many times. The chain has TRBV19 and TRBJ2-5, with TRBD1 matching 10 bases. The J segment lost 7 bases and the V segment lost 9 bases, leaving 11 bases of the junction unmatched. The CDR3 length is 14 residues. Germline assignment: CDR1 LNHDA and CDR2 SQIVND (reference sequence). The CDR3 is CASASLTGGGTQYF. CDR3 bases: TGTGCCAGCGCCAGCTTGACAGGGGGCGGGACCCAGTACTTC.

Only a few counts were recorded for this clonotype. The rearrangement joins TRBV29-1 to TRBJ1-4; D possibly corresponds to TRBD1 (6 bases). Germline values: CDR1 SQVTM, CDR2 ANQGSEA. V dropped 4 bases and J dropped 3 bases, with 12 bases sitting between them. The CDR3 covers 14 residues. Here the CDR3 reads CSVAGGPANEKLFF. The CDR3 bases are TGCAGCGTTGCGGGGGGGCCGGCTAATGAAAAACTGTTTTTT.

The chain couples TRBV20-1 to TRBJ1-6; 7 nucleotides align to TRBD1. From germline, CDR1 is DFQATT and CDR2 SNEGSKA (reference sequence). Trimming took 2 bases from V and 5 from J; bases not matched to a gene: 6. The CDR3 consists of 15 residues. The DNA of the CDR3 is TGCAGTGCTAGAATTCGGGACAGCCATAATTCACCCCTCCACTTT. It codes for CSARIRDSHNSPLHF.

The chain couples TRBV13 to TRBJ1-1; the D gene is possibly TRBD1 (5 bases). V was pared by 3 bases and J by 7 bases, with 12 bases between. Germline CDR1 is PRHDT and CDR2 is FYEKMQ (reference sequence). The CDR3 runs to 13 residues. CDR3 in DNA: TGTGCCAGCAGCTTTGGGGCGACAGTTGAAGCTTTCTTT. Translated: CASSFGATVEAFF.

On this clonotype: A clone one base away is much larger, so this may be a read error. The rearrangement uses TRBV28 and TRBJ1-5; possibly TRBD1 for D (5 bases). CDR3 size: 14 residues. With 6 bases removed from V and 6 bases from J, the gap between germline ends came to 15 bases. Germline-derived CDR1 and CDR2 are MDHEN and SYDVKM. CDR3 in amino acids: CASSHRRLGQPQHF. The CDR3 bases are TGTGCCAGCAGCCACAGGAGGTTGGGTCAGCCCCAGCATTTT.

The CDR3 region is CASSPRWEITSTDTQYF. The CDR3 DNA is TGTGCCAGCAGCCCCCGCTGGGAGATCACTAGCACAGATACGCAGTATTTT. The rearrangement uses TRBV5-6 and TRBJ2-3; D may be TRBD2 (5 bases). The CDR3 covers 17 residues. V lost 4 bases, J lost 0 bases, and 18 bases lay in between. The germline V gene encodes CDR1 SGHDT and CDR2 YYEEEE.

This clonotype was seen more than once but under ten times. The chain joins TRBV6-2 or TRBV6-3 to TRBJ2-3; 9 bases align to TRBD2. Germline CDR1 reads MNHEY; CDR2 reads SVGEGT. The CDR3 contains 13 residues. V was clipped by 11 bases and J by 5 bases; unmatched bases: 8. The CDR3 DNA is TGTGCCGGGCGGGGGGGCCGTGGAGATACGCAGTATTTT. Translated, it gives CAGRGGRGDTQYF.

The count of this clonotype is one. One end of the junction fails to match germline, which may point to a read error. This chain uses TRBV2 with TRBJ1-3; 7 positions agree with TRBD1. Germline V lookup: CDR1 SNHLY, CDR2 FYNNEI. The CDR3 runs to 17 residues. In nucleotides, the CDR3 is TGTGCCAGCATGCCCATTTTCGGGACAGACTCTGGAAACATCATATATTTT. Translated: CASMPIFGTDSGNIIYF.

The genes are TRBV9 and TRBJ2-1; no clear D. Germline V gene data show CDR1 as SGDLS and CDR2 as YYNGEE. The CDR3 consists of 12 residues. Trimming cost V 0 bases and J 6 bases, with 4 bases left between them. As DNA, the CDR3 is TGTGCCAGCAGCGTAGAGCCCAATGAGCAGTTCTTC. It codes for CASSVEPNEQFF.

This clonotype turned up a few times. This sequence joins TRBV6-2 or TRBV6-3 and TRBJ1-3; D ambiguous. The CDR3 spans 15 residues. Trimming took 6 bases from V and 4 from J, leaving 16 bases between them. Germline assignment: CDR1 MNHEY and CDR2 SVGEGT. CDR3 nucleotides: TGTGCCAGCAGCCAGCTGGGAGGTTTCGGAAACACCATATATTTT. Its protein is CASSQLGGFGNTIYF.

V gene TRBV19 combines with J gene TRBJ2-3; a weak D match, TRBD2 (5 bases). This CDR3 comprises 12 residues. V was clipped by 7 bases and J by 6 bases, with 11 bases between them. Germline loops: CDR1 LNHDA, CDR2 SQIVND (reference sequence). The CDR3 loop is CASNEGRDTQYF. For the CDR3, the DNA is TGTGCCAGTAATGAGGGCCGGGATACGCAGTATTTT.

V usage is TRBV19 and J usage is TRBJ1-4; possible D gene TRBD1, 6 bases. V was shortened by 9 bases and J by 7 bases, with 18 bases between the two germline ends. Germline loops: CDR1 LNHDA, CDR2 SQIVND (reference sequence). The CDR3 covers 14 residues. The CDR3 DNA sequence: TGTGCCAGCCGCAGAGGGGGGGGCGGTGAAAAACTGTTTTTT. Its protein product is CASRRGGGGEKLFF.